This section outlines one T cell receptor beta chain sequence together with its context. Its matching antigen is unknown. This specimen comes from a study of T cell repertoires in cytomegalovirus infection. TCRdb re-analysed the reads in MiXCR, keeping a single row per CDR3 protein. The sample holds some 560,000 distinct CDR3 sequences; about 40% are singletons and the top ten take around 50%. The V end lost 4 bases, the J end lost 4 bases, and 12 bases lay between the germline ends. This CDR3 spans 14 amino acids. Germline CDR1 and CDR2: SGHTA and FQGNSA. Sequenced material: cultured PBMCs, taken from culture after CMV antigen stimulation. The receptor's source is a human donor in good health (CMV status not recorded). Some clones in this sample may be carry-over from other donors' samples. The chain links TRBV7-2 to TRBJ2-3; D might be TRBD2 (6 bases). CDR3 sequence: CASSSTREADTQYF. Here the CDR3 DNA reads TGTGCCAGCAGCTCGACTAGGGAGGCAGATACGCAGTATTTT.